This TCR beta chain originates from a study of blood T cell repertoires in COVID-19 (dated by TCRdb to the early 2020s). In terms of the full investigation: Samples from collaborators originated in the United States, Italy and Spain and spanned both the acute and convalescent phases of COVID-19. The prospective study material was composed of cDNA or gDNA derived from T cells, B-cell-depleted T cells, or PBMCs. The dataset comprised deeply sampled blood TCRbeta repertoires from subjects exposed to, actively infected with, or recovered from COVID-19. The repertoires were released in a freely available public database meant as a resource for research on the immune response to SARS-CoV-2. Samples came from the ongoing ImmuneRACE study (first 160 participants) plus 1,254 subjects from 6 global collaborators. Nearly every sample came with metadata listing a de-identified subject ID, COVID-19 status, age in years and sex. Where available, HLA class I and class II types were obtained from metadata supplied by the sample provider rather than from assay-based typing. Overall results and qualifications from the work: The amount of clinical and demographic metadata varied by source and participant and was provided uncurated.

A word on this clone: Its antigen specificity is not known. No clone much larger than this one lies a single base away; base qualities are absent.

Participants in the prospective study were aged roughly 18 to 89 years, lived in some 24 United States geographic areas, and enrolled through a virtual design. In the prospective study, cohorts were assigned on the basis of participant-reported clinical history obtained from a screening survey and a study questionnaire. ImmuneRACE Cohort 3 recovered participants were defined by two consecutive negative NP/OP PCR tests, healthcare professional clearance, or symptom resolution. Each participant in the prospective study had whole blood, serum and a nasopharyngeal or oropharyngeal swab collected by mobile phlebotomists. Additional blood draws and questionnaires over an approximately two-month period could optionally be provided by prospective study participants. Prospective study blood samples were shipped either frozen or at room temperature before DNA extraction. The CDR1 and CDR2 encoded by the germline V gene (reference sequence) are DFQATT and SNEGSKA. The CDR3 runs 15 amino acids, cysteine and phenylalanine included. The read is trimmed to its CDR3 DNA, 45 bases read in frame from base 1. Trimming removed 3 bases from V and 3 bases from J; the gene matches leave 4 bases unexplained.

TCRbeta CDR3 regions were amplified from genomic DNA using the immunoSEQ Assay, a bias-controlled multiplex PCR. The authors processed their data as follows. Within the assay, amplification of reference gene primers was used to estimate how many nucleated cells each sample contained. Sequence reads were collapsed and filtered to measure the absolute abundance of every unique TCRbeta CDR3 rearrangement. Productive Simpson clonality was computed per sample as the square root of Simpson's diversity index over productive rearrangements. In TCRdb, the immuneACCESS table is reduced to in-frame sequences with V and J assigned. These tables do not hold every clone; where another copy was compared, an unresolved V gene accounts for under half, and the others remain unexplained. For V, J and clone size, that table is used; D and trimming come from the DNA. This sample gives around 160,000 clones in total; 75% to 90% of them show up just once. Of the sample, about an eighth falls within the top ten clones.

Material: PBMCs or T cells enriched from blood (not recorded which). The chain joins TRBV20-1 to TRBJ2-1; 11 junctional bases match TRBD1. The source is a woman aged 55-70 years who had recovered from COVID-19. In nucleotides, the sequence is TGCAGTGCTAGTAAGGGGACAGGGGGCTACAATGAGCAGTTCTTC. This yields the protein CSASKGTGGYNEQFF.